Listed here are 15 T cell receptor beta chains from one sample, sequenced in a study of cytomegalovirus exposure and HLA in healthy donors. Primers for the PCR totalled 60 Vbeta and 13 Jbeta. Sequencing used immunoSEQ multiplex PCR; TCRdb keeps in-frame clones, though not all of them. Of 130,000 to 150,000 clones in the sample, roughly 80% were seen once. The sequencing input was PBMCs. These TCRs come from a male donor in good health and CMV-seronegative.

The sample holds a few counts of this clone. The V call is TRBV7-9, the J call TRBJ2-3, with TRBD1 matching 7 bases. With 2 bases clipped from V and 2 bases from J, the junction kept 4 bases outside the gene matches. Germline CDR1 is SEHNR and CDR2 is FQNEAQ (reference sequence). The CDR3 consists of 15 residues. DNA for the CDR3: TGTGCCAGCAGCTTAAACAGGGGTGCCACAGATACGCAGTATTTT. Its translation is CASSLNRGATDTQYF.

The CDR3 protein is CASSSSGRGGYQETQYF. The CDR3 region has the DNA TGTGCCAGCAGTTCTAGCGGGAGGGGGGGGTACCAAGAGACCCAGTACTTC. The chain uses TRBV28 and TRBJ2-5, with 12 bases lining up with TRBD2. V was clipped by 4 bases and J by 0 bases; unmatched bases: 6. Germline lookup yields CDR1 MDHEN and CDR2 SYDVKM. The CDR3 consists of 17 residues.

The rearrangement joins TRBV9 to TRBJ1-2, with D possibly matching TRBD1 (6 bases). The CDR3 contains 20 residues. Trimming pared 3 bases from V and 2 bases from J, leaving 29 bases between. Germline CDR1 and CDR2: SGDLS and YYNGEE. This chain's CDR3 is CASSEGSMGTPSGENYGYTF. The CDR3 region has the DNA TGTGCCAGCAGCGAGGGATCGATGGGCACGCCGTCAGGGGAAAACTATGGCTACACCTTC.

The J gene is TRBJ1-1, the V gene TRBV7-2; TRBD1 aligns across 7 bases. The CDR3 contains 14 residues. V gave up 5 bases and J gave up 7 bases; unmatched junction bases: 10. Germline-derived CDR1 and CDR2 are SGHTA and FQGNSA. CDR3 loop: CASSPSRDRVEAFF. The DNA for the CDR3 is TGTGCCAGCAGCCCAAGTAGAGACAGGGTTGAAGCTTTCTTT.

The rearrangement joins TRBV9 to TRBJ2-3; D may be TRBD2 (6 bases). Germline CDR1 reads SGDLS; CDR2 reads YYNGEE. This CDR3 spans 13 amino acids. V lost 3 bases and J 3 bases, leaving 8 bases between the germline ends. The CDR3 is CASSELATDTQYF. CDR3 in DNA: TGTGCCAGCAGCGAACTAGCTACAGATACGCAGTATTTT. The whole variable domain, remainder taken from reference TRBV9 and TRBJ2-3, is DSGVTQTPKHLITATGQRVTLRCSPRSGDLSVYWYQQSLDQGLQFLIQYYNGEERAKGNILERFSAQQFPDLHSELNLSSLELGDSALYFCASSELATDTQYFGPGTRLTVL.

The V gene is TRBV18, the J gene TRBJ1-1; the D is unclear. CDR1 and CDR2 from the germline V gene are KGHSH and LQKENI. The V and J ends lost 2 bases and 6 bases respectively, with 7 bases between them. The CDR3 is 12 residues long. The chain's CDR3 is CASSPAGSEAFF. The DNA for the CDR3 is TGTGCCAGCTCACCAGCCGGGTCTGAAGCTTTCTTT.

The chain is built from TRBV5-1 and TRBJ2-7; perhaps TRBD2 as D (6 bases). V was shortened by 0 bases and J by 0 bases, with 13 bases between the two germline ends. Germline loops: CDR1 SGHRS, CDR2 YFSETQ. This CDR3 has 16 amino acids. This chain's CDR3 is CASSLDPAGSSYEQYF. CDR3 in DNA: TGCGCCAGCAGCTTGGATCCAGCGGGCAGCTCCTACGAGCAGTACTTC.

This clone was picked up one time. The chain is built from TRBV6-5 and TRBJ2-5, with D possibly being TRBD1 (6 bases). CDR1 MNHEY and CDR2 SVGAGI come from the germline V gene. Trimming removed 2 bases at V and 4 bases at J, with 17 bases between. This CDR3 has 16 residues. CDR3 DNA: TGTGCCAGCAGTTACCAATACGCTACAGGGTCAGAGACCCAGTACTTC. This translates into CASSYQYATGSETQYF.

CDR3: CASSLFGGEREGGWFF. The CDR3 region has the DNA TGTGCCAGCAGCTTATTCGGCGGCGAGCGGGAGGGTGGGTGGTTCTTC. This chain uses TRBV7-9 with TRBJ2-1; 10 nucleotides line up with TRBD2. The CDR3 consists of 16 residues. V lost 2 bases, J lost 15 bases, and 16 bases stayed unmatched. Germline CDR1 reads SEHNR; CDR2 reads FQNEAQ (reference sequence).

The genes are TRBV4-2 and TRBJ2-2, with 7 bases aligning to TRBD2. CDR3 length equals 16 residues. V was pared by 0 bases and J by 1 base, with 2 bases of the junction left unmatched. Germline V gives CDR1 LGHNA, CDR2 YNFKEQ. CDR3 nucleotide sequence: TGTGCCAGCAGCCAAGATTCTAGCGGGAACACCGGGGAGCTGTTTTTT. This gives the protein CASSQDSSGNTGELFF.

This chain links TRBV15 with TRBJ1-2; TRBD1 might be the D (5 bases). CDR3 size: 13 residues. V lost 6 bases and J 3 bases, leaving 11 bases between the germline ends. The V gene's germline CDR1 is LNHNV and CDR2 YYDKDF (reference sequence). The CDR3 is CATRSGTDYGYTF. CDR3 coding DNA: TGTGCCACCAGGAGCGGGACGGACTATGGCTACACCTTC.

The V gene is TRBV30, the J gene TRBJ1-2, with TRBD1 as a possible D gene (6 bases). Trimming removed 7 bases at V and 2 bases at J, with 8 bases between. The germline gives CDR1 GTSNPN, CDR2 SVGIG (reference sequence). The CDR3 has 11 residues. The CDR3 DNA follows: TGTGCCTCGGACAGCAACTATGGCTACACCTTC. As protein: CASDSNYGYTF.

Turning to this clone: An end of the junction differs from the germline gene, which may be a read error. This rearrangement joins TRBV7-9 to TRBJ2-5; 7 positions agree with TRBD2. Germline loops: CDR1 SEHNR, CDR2 FQNEAQ (reference sequence). The CDR3 has 13 amino acids. CDR3 residues: CSSSRTRRETQYF. The CDR3 DNA is TGTTCCAGCAGCCGGACTAGACGAGAGACCCAGTACTTC.

The J gene is TRBJ1-1, the V gene TRBV9, with D possibly being TRBD1 (5 bases). The V gene lost 0 bases and the J gene lost 4 bases, with 13 bases spanning the gap. Germline assignment: CDR1 SGDLS and CDR2 YYNGEE. This CDR3 contains 15 residues. The CDR3 is CASSVASGSGTEAFF. The CDR3 DNA reads TGTGCCAGCAGCGTAGCGTCAGGGTCGGGCACTGAAGCTTTCTTT. Combining the CDR3 with reference TRBV9 and TRBJ1-1 gives the whole variable domain DSGVTQTPKHLITATGQRVTLRCSPRSGDLSVYWYQQSLDQGLQFLIQYYNGEERAKGNILERFSAQQFPDLHSELNLSSLELGDSALYFCASSVASGSGTEAFFGQGTRLTVV.

The rearrangement joins TRBV28 to TRBJ2-2; D unclear. V lost 3 bases and J lost 2, with 10 bases in between. This CDR3 comprises 15 residues. Germline V gene sequence: CDR1 MDHEN, CDR2 SYDVKM. The CDR3 region is CASSFRSINTGELFF. CDR3 sequence (DNA): TGTGCCAGCAGTTTTAGGAGCATAAACACCGGGGAGCTGTTTTTT.